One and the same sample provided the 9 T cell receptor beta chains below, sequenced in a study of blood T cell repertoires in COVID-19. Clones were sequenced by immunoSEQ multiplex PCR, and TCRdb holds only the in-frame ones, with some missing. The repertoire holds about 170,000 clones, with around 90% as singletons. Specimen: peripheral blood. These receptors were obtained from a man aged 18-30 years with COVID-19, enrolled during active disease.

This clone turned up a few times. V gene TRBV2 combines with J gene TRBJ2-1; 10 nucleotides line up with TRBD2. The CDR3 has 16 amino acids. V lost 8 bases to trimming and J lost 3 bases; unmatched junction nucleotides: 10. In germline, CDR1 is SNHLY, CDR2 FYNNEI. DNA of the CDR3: TGTGCCAGCTTCAAGTCCGGGACTAGCGACTACAATGAGCAGTTCTTC. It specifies CASFKSGTSDYNEQFF.

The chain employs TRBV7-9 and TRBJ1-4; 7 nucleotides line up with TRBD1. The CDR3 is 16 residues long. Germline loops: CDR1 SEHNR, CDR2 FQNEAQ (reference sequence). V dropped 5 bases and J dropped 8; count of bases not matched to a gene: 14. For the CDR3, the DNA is TGTGCCAGCAGCCCCACCGCGAGGGGGCAAGGGGAAAAACTGTTTTTT. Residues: CASSPTARGQGEKLFF.

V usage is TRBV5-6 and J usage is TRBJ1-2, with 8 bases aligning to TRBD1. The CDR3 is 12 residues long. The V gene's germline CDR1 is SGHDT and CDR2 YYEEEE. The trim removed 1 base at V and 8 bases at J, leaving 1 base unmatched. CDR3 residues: CASSLSGGGYTF. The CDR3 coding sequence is TGTGCCAGCAGCTTGTCAGGGGGCGGCTACACCTTC.

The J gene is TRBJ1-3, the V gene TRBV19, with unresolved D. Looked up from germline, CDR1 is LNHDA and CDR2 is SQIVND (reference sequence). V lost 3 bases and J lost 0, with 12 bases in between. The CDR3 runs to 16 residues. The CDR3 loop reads CASSMGFGSSGNTIYF. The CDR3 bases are TGTGCCAGTAGTATGGGGTTCGGGAGCTCTGGAAACACCATATATTTT.

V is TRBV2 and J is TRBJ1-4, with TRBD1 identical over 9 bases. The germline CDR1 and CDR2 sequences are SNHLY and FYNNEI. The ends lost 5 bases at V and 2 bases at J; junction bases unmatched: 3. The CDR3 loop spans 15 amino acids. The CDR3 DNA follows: TGTGCCAGCAGTACTACAGGGGGCACTAATGAAAAACTGTTTTTT. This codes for CASSTTGGTNEKLFF. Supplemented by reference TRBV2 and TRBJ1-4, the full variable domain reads EPEVTQTPSHQVTQMGQEVILRCVPISNHLYFYWYRQILGQKVEFLVSFYNNEISEKSEIFDDQFSVERPDGSNFTLKIRSTKLEDSAMYFCASSTTGGTNEKLFFGSGTQLSVL.

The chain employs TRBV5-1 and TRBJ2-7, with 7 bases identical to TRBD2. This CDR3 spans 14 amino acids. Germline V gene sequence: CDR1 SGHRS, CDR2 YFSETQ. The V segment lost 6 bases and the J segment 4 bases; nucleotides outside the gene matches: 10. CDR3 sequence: CASTLGGGAYEQYF. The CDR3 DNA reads TGCGCCAGCACCCTGGGGGGAGGGGCGTACGAGCAGTACTTC. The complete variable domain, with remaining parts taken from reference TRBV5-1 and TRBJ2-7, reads KAGVTQTPRYLIKTRGQQVTLSCSPISGHRSVSWYQQTPGQGLQFLFEYFSETQRNKGNFPGRFSGRQFSNSRSEMNVSTLELGDSALYLCASTLGGGAYEQYFGPGTRLTVT.

The CDR3 sequence: CASSPGLAGEGGGTDTQYF. CDR3 coding DNA: TGTGCCAGCAGCCCGGGACTAGCGGGAGAAGGCGGTGGGACAGATACGCAGTATTTT. V gene TRBV27 combines with J gene TRBJ2-3; 14 bases fit TRBD2. The CDR3 loop spans 19 amino acids. Germline CDR1 and CDR2: MNHEY and SMNVEV (reference sequence). The V gene end was trimmed by 6 bases and the J gene end by 3 bases; junction bases not matched to a gene: 14.

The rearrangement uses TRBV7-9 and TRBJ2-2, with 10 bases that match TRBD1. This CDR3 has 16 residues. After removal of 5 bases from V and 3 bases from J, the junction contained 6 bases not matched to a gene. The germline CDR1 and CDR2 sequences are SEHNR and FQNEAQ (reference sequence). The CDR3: CASSRGDRGYTGELFF. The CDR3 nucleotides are TGTGCCAGCAGCCGAGGGGACAGGGGCTACACCGGGGAGCTGTTTTTT.

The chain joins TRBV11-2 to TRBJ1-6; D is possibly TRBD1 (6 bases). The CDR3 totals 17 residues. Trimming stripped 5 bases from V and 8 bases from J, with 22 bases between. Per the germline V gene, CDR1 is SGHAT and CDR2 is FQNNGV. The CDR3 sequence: CASSLTPSTGRDSPLHF. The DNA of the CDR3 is TGTGCCAGCAGCCTCACGCCCTCTACAGGGAGGGATTCACCCCTCCACTTT.